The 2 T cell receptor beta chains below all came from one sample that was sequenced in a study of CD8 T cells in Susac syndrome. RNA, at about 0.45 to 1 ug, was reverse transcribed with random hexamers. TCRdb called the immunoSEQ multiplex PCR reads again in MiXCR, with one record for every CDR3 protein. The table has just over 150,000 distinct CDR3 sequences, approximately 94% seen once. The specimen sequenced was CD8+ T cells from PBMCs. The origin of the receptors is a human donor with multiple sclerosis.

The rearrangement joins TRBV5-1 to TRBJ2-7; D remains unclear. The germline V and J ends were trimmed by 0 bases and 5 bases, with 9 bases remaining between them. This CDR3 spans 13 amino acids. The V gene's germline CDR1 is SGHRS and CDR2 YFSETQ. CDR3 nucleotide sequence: TGCGCCAGCAGCTTGGCCAGTTGTAACGAGCAGTACTTC. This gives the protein CASSLASCNEQYF.

The CDR3 DNA is TGTGCCAGCAGCCTAGGGGGGGGAACGTACTTC. It yields the protein CASSLGGGTYF. The genes are TRBV2 and TRBJ2-7, with a weak D call TRBD2 (7 bases). Per germline, CDR1 SNHLY and CDR2 FYNNEI. The CDR3 totals 11 residues. V was clipped by 6 bases and J by 12 bases, with 15 bases between them.